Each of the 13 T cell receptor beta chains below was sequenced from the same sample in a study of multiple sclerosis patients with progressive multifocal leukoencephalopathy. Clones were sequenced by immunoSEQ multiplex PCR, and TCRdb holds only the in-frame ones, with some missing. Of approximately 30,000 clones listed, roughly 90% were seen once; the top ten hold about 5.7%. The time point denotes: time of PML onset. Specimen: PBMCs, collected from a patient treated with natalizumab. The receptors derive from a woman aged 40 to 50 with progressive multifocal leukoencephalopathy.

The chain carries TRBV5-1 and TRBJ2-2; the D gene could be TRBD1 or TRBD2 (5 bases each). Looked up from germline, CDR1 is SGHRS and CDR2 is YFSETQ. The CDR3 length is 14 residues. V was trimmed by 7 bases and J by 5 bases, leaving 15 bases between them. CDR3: CASGWTPGTGELFF. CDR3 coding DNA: TGCGCCAGCGGGTGGACACCGGGAACCGGGGAGCTGTTTTTT.

The CDR3 sequence is CASSASSGPSGNTIYF. The CDR3 region has the DNA TGTGCCAGCAGCGCCTCGTCCGGCCCCTCTGGAAACACCATATATTTT. The rearrangement links TRBV9 to TRBJ1-3; D is unresolved. The CDR3 consists of 16 residues. The germline CDR1 and CDR2 sequences are SGDLS and YYNGEE. Trimming took 3 bases from V and 0 from J, leaving 13 bases between them.

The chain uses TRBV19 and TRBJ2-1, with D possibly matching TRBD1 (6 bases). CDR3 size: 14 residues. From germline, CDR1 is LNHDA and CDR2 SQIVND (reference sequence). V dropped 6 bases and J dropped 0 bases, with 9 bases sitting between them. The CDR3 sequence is CASRGGYSYNEQFF. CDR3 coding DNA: TGTGCCAGTAGAGGGGGATACTCCTACAATGAGCAGTTCTTC.

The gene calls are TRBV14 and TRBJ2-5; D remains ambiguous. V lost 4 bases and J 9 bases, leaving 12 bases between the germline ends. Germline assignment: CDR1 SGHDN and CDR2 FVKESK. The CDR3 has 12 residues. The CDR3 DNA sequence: TGTGCCAGCAGCCCTCAAAGAAGGTCCCAGTACTTC. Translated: CASSPQRRSQYF. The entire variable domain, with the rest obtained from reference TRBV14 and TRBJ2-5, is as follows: EAGVTQFPSHSVIEKGQTVTLRCDPISGHDNLYWYRRVMGKEIKFLLHFVKESKQDESGMPNNRFLAERTGGTYSTLKVQPAELEDSGVYFCASSPQRRSQYFGPGTRLLVL.

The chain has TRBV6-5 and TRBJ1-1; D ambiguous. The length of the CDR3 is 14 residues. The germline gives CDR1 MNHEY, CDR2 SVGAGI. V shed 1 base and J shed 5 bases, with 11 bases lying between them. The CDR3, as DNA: TGTGCCAGCAGTTACTGGGTGCAGGAGACTGAAGCTTTCTTT. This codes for CASSYWVQETEAFF.

CDR3 coding DNA: TGTGCCAGCAGCCCCGGTAGTCTGGGGGAGCAGTACTTC. This sequence encodes CASSPGSLGEQYF. The chain links TRBV7-2 to TRBJ2-7; D is undetermined. Between the trimmed V and J ends, which lost 5 bases and 7 bases, there was a span of 15 bases. Germline CDR1 SGHTA, CDR2 FQGNSA. This CDR3 spans 13 amino acids.

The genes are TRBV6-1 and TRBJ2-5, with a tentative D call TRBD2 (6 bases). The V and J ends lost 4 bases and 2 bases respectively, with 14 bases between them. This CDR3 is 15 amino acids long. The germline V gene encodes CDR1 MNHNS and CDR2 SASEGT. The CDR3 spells CASSATGTSQETQYF. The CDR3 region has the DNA TGTGCCAGCAGTGCCACCGGGACTTCACAAGAGACCCAGTACTTC.

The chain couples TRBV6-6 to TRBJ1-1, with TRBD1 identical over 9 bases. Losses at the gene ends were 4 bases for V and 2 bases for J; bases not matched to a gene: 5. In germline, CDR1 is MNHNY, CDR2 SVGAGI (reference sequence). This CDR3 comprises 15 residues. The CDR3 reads CASSSPGQGNTEAFF. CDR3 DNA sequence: TGTGCCAGCAGTTCCCCGGGACAGGGCAACACTGAAGCTTTCTTT.

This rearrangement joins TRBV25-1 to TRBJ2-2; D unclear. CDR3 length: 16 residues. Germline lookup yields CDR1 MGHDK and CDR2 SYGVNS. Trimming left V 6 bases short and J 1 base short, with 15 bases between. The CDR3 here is CASSEGPALNTGELFF. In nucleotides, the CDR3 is TGTGCCAGCAGCGAAGGTCCAGCCCTGAACACCGGGGAGCTGTTTTTT.

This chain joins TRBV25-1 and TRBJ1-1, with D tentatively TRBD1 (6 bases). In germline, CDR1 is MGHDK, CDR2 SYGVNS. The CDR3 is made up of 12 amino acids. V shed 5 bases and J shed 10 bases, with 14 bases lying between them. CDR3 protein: CASSRKGHAAFF. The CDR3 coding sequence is TGTGCCAGCAGTCGAAAGGGACACGCAGCTTTCTTT.

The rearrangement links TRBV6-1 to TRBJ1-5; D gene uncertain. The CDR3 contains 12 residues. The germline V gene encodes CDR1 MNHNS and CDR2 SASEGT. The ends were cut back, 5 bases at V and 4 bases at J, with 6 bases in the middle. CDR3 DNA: TGTGCCAGCAGTAAGACGAATCAGCCCCAGCATTTT. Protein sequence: CASSKTNQPQHF.

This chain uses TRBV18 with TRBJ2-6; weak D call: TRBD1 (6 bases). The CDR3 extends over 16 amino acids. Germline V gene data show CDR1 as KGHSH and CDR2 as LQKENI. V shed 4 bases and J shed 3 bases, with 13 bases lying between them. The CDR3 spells CASSLEQGGGANVLTF. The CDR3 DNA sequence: TGTGCCAGCTCACTCGAACAGGGTGGTGGGGCCAACGTCCTGACTTTC.

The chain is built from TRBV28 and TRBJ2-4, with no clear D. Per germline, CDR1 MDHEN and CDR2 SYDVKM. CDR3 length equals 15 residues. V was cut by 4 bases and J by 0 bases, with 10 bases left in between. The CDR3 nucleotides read TGTGCCAGCAGTTCCCCCCCAATAGCCAAAAACATTCAGTACTTC. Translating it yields CASSSPPIAKNIQYF.